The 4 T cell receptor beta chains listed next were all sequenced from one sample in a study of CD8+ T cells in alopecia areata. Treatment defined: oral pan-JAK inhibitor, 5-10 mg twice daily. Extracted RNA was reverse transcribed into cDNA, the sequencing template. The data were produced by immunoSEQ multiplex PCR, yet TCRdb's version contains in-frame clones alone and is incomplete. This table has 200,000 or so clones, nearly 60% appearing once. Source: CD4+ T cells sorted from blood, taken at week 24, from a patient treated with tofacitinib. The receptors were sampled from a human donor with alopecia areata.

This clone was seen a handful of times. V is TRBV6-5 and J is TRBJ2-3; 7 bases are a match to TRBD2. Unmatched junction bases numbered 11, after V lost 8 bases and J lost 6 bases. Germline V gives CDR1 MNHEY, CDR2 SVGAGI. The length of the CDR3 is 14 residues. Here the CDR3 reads CASWADGRRDTQYF. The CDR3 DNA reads TGTGCCAGCTGGGCGGACGGGAGGCGGGATACGCAGTATTTT.

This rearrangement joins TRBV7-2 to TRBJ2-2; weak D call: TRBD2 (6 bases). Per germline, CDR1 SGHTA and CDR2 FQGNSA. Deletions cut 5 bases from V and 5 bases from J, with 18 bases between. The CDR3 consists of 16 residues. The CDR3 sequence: CASSPLTGVGTGELFF. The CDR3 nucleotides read TGTGCCAGCAGCCCCCTAACGGGAGTGGGGACCGGGGAGCTGTTTTTT.

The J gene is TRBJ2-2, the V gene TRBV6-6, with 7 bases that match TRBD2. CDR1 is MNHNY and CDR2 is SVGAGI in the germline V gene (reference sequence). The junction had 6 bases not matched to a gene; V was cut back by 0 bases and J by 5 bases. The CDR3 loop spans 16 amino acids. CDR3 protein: CASSYSRASGTGELFF. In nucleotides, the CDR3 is TGTGCCAGCAGTTACTCTCGGGCTAGCGGTACCGGGGAGCTGTTTTTT.

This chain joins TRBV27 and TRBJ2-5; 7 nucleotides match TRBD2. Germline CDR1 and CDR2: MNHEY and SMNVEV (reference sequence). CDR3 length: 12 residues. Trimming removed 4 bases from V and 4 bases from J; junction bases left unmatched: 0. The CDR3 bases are TGTGCCAGCAGTTCTAGCGGAGAGACCCAGTACTTC. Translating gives CASSSSGETQYF.